Presented here are 14 T cell receptor beta chains from one specimen sequenced in a study of tumor and adjacent non-tumor tissue in lung cancer (dated by TCRdb to the late 2010s). Bulk unsorted tissue served as the source for RNA extraction, and RNA quality was assessed using a NanoDrop ND-1000 and an Agilent 2100. The library was prepared using multiplex PCR. Sequencing used an Illumina HiSeq 2500. TCRbeta libraries were constructed through three rounds of nested PCR with primers (Table S4) according to protocols modified from ARM-PCR. Using fastp at Q25 and MiXCR, TCRdb reprocessed the public reads and kept productive beta chains. Each entry is one CDR3 protein sequence, shown with its most common DNA and genes. This sample gives tens of thousands of distinct CDR3 sequences in total; around two thirds of them show up just once. The ten largest clones represent roughly 12% of the sample. Sequenced input: lung tumor tissue. The receptor source for this set is a woman in her 70s with non-small cell lung cancer.

Note on this clonotype: A read error may produce the germline difference seen at one junction end. The chain is built from TRBV6-6 and TRBJ1-6; D unclear. This CDR3 is 12 amino acids long. From germline, CDR1 is MNHNY and CDR2 SVGAGI (reference sequence). The CDR3 bases are TGTGGCAGCAGTTACGATAATTCAGCCCTCCACTTT. Amino acids: CGSSYDNSALHF.

A word on this clonotype: Its ends do not fully match the called genes, so a read error is possible. J is TRBJ2-2 and V is TRBV20-1, with TRBD1 identical over 11 bases. The CDR3 has 15 amino acids. The germline gives CDR1 DFQATT, CDR2 SNEGSKA (reference sequence). The CDR3: CSARVGQGVTGEPFF. For the CDR3, the DNA is TGCAGTGCTAGGGTGGGACAGGGGGTCACCGGGGAGCCGTTTTTT.

Regarding this clonotype: The junction departs from the called germline gene at one end, perhaps through a read error. V usage is TRBV28 and J usage is TRBJ1-6; no firm D call. CDR1 is MDHEN, CDR2 SYDVKM, per germline. This CDR3 region has 14 residues. CDR3 sequence reads: CASYRRVADSPLHF. The CDR3 nucleotides are TGTGCCAGCTACAGACGGGTGGCGGATTCGCCCCTCCACTTT.

A remark on this clonotype: This may be a read error, as it is one base from a much larger clone. The chain employs TRBV5-1 and TRBJ2-5; D is perhaps TRBD2 (5 bases). Germline loops: CDR1 SGHRS, CDR2 YFSETQ. The CDR3 has 13 amino acids. As DNA, the CDR3 is TGCGCCAGCAGCTCCGGGCTCGGGGAGACCAAGTACTTC. Translated: CASSSGLGETKYF.

About this clonotype: A read error may be the cause here, since a much bigger clone is one base away. V and J are TRBV7-8 and TRBJ2-1, with 7 positions matching TRBD2. In germline, CDR1 is SGHVS, CDR2 FQNEAQ. The CDR3 runs to 19 residues. CDR3 residues: CAGSPRRVAGHSSYNEQFF. The CDR3 nucleotides are TGTGCCGGCAGCCCAAGGCGAGTAGCGGGCCACAGCTCCTACAATGAGCAGTTCTTC.

This clonotype has ten or more counts. The chain's CDR3 is CASSPGQGRRTEAFF. Here the CDR3 DNA reads TGTGCCAGCAGCCCGGGACAGGGAAGAAGGACTGAAGCTTTCTTT. The chain has TRBV28 and TRBJ1-1, with 9 bases identical to TRBD1. The ends lost 6 bases at V and 5 bases at J; junction bases unmatched: 10. Germline V gives CDR1 MDHEN, CDR2 SYDVKM. The CDR3 spans 15 residues.

This clonotype was counted between two and nine times. The conserved phenylalanine or tryptophan normally closing the CDR3 is absent here, so this likely arose from a read error. This sequence joins TRBV12-3 or TRBV12-4 and TRBJ2-5, with D unclear. This CDR3 contains 13 residues. CDR3 bases: TGTGTCAGCAGTTTAGGGCAGAAGGAGACCCAGTACTTA. Protein product: CVSSLGQKETQYL.

This clonotype turned up a few times. The rearrangement joins TRBV28 to TRBJ1-5, with D possibly matching TRBD1 (5 bases). This CDR3 is 14 amino acids long. Germline V gives CDR1 MDHEN, CDR2 SYDVKM. V was shortened by 0 bases and J by 11 bases, with 14 bases between the two germline ends. The CDR3 bases are TGTGCCAGCAGTTTATGGGGGCCCACAGTGTCCCAGCATTTT. Protein: CASSLWGPTVSQHF.

About this clonotype: The CDR3 does not end in the conserved phenylalanine or tryptophan, so this is likely a read error. The DNA is omitted, as the CDR3 cannot be located on it reliably, and the CDR3 follows TCRdb's listing. The chain combines TRBV29-1 with TRBJ2-7; the tabulated D call, TRBD2, remains unverified against the DNA. The CDR3 region is 13 residues in length, termini included. Looked up from germline, CDR1 is SQVTM and CDR2 is ANQGSEA. CDR3 amino acids: CSVRASASYEEYL.

This clonotype was observed many times. The V and J genes are TRBV7-8 and TRBJ2-1; TRBD2 matches 8 bases. Germline CDR1 SGHVS, CDR2 FQNEAQ. The length of the CDR3 is 15 residues. V lost 4 bases and J lost 4; bases outside the gene matches: 6. CDR3 bases: TGTGCCAGCAGCTCCTGGACTAGCAGTTACAATGAGCAGTTCTTC. Amino acid sequence: CASSSWTSSYNEQFF.

Concerning this clonotype itself: A clone one base away is much larger, so this may be a read error. The chain joins TRBV30 to TRBJ2-1, with D possibly TRBD1 on 5 matching bases. The CDR3 is 14 residues long. Between the trimmed V and J ends, which lost 3 bases and 8 bases, there was a span of 17 bases. The germline V gene has CDR1 GTSNPN and CDR2 SVGIG (reference sequence). CDR3 protein: CAWRPDRIYDEQFF. The CDR3 DNA reads TGTGCCTGGAGACCTGACAGAATATACGATGAGCAGTTCTTC.

The sample holds many counts of this clonotype. V gene TRBV28 combines with J gene TRBJ1-3; D may be TRBD1 (5 bases). Germline CDR1 reads MDHEN; CDR2 reads SYDVKM. The CDR3 consists of 15 residues. V lost 6 bases to trimming and J lost 0 bases, with 12 bases between them. CDR3 nucleotide sequence: TGTGCCAGCAGCCCGACAGTCATCTCTGGAAACACCATATATTTT. This gives the protein CASSPTVISGNTIYF.

There are many counts of this clonotype. The rearrangement joins TRBV12-3 or TRBV12-4 to TRBJ2-7; the D is unclear. The CDR3 is 13 residues long. V was trimmed by 3 bases and J by 2 bases, leaving 8 bases between them. The CDR3 DNA sequence: TGTGCCAGCAGTTTGAGCGAGACCTACGAGCAGTACTTC. This translates into CASSLSETYEQYF.

Notes on this clonotype: The junction departs from germline at one end; a sequencing error may be responsible. The chain joins TRBV6-5 to TRBJ1-3; no firm D call. The germline CDR1 and CDR2 sequences are MNHEY and SVGAGI. CDR3 length: 15 residues. The CDR3 DNA is TGTGCCAGAAGTTATGGAGGGATTGGTGGAAACACCATATATTTT. Its translation: CARSYGGIGGNTIYF.